This paragraph covers one TCR beta chain sequence. Its cognate antigen is unknown. This record belongs to a study of T-cell reconstitution after alpha-beta-depleted transplantation in children. Study-wide results and caveats: For some patients, TCRbeta diversity was high at day 60 because of recipient T cells and thymic progenitors that survived.

The TCRbeta library incorporated unique molecular identifiers. TCRdb processed the PCR reads anew with MiXCR; each CDR3 protein has one entry. Of 45,000 to 60,000 distinct CDR3 sequences listed, approximately 52% are singletons. Trimming cost V 2 bases and J 3 bases; bases outside gene matches: 1. The CDR3 contains 16 residues. From germline, CDR1 is SGHTA and CDR2 FQGNSA. The specimen comprised peripheral blood, sampled before TCRalphabeta/CD19-depleted stem cell transplant. The rearrangement joins TRBV7-2 to TRBJ2-3; 14 nucleotides match TRBD2. The sequence derives from a boy under three years old with SCID, due to receive a stem cell transplant. The CDR3 DNA sequence: TGTGCCAGCAGCTTAAGACTAGCGGGGGGGACAGATACGCAGTATTTT. Translating it yields CASSLRLAGGTDTQYF.